The rows below give T cell receptor beta chains drawn from one sample of a study of T cells in Graves' hyperthyroidism and ophthalmopathy. One entry per CDR3 protein, called by TCRdb with MiXCR from the multiplex PCR reads. The sample gives around 380,000 distinct CDR3 sequences, roughly 13% of which show up once; 20% to 25% is in the top ten. Input material: blood. The receptors stem from a man aged 25 to 40 with Graves' hyperthyroidism that later progressed to Graves' ophthalmopathy. The CDR3 runs from the conserved cysteine through the conserved F or W. The D gene is left open where the match is weak. Clone sizes are given selectively: once, few, many, or a class where the clone is expanded.

TRBJ2-7 TRBD2 TRBV7-8 many TGTGCCAGCAGTTTTACCGGGACTAGCGGTTACGAGCAGTACTTC CASSFTGTSGYEQYF
TRBJ1-3 NA TRBV12-3/TRBV12-4 few TGTGCCAGCAGTCCAGCGAGCTCTGGAAACACCATATATTTT CASSPASSGNTIYF
TRBJ1-6 NA TRBV6-6 many TGTGCCAGCAGTTACAGGGAAGCAGGGTCACCCCTCCACTTT CASSYREAGSPLHF
TRBJ1-1 NA TRBV11-1 many TGTGCCAGCAGCTTAGACAGCAGGCGGAACACTGAAGCTTTCTTT CASSLDSRRNTEAFF
TRBJ1-5 NA TRBV28 many TGTGCCAGCAGTCGGACAGCTAGCAATCAGCCCCAGCATTTT CASSRTASNQPQHF
TRBJ1-4 TRBD1 TRBV7-9 NA TGTGCCAGCAGCGAAGGACAGGAAAGGATGGCAACTAATGAAAAACTGTTTTTT CASSEGQERMATNEKLFF
TRBJ1-2 NA TRBV28 many TGTGCCGGGGGAATTGCTAACTATGGCTACACCTTC CAGGIANYGYTF
TRBJ2-7 NA TRBV10-3 NA TGTGCCATCACCCAGGCGGGCGAGCAGTACTTC CAITQAGEQYF
TRBJ1-2 TRBD1 TRBV19 NA TGTGCCAGTATCCCGGGACAGGGGGCCTACTATGGCTACACCTTC CASIPGQGAYYGYTF
TRBJ1-4 TRBD1 TRBV7-9 NA TGTGCCAGCAGCCTAGGACAGGGGAGGTCTAATGAAAAACTGTTTTTT CASSLGQGRSNEKLFF
TRBJ2-7 NA TRBV6-1 many TGTGCCAGCAGTTACCGAACCGGGCCCAACTACGAGCAGTACTTC CASSYRTGPNYEQYF
TRBJ2-3 NA TRBV12-3/TRBV12-4 many TGTGCCAGCAGTTTACCGGGACTTCCCCATGATACGCAGTATTTT CASSLPGLPHDTQYF
TRBJ1-1 TRBD1 TRBV27 NA TGTGCCAGCAGTTTCACTTCCGGGACAGACCTAAGGGGGGGGACTGAAGCTTTCTTT CASSFTSGTDLRGGTEAFF
TRBJ2-7 TRBD1 TRBV12-5 NA TGTGCTAGTGGTTCCCGGACAGGGGCGCAGTACTTC CASGSRTGAQYF
TRBJ2-5 NA TRBV6-2/TRBV6-3 many TGTGCCAGCAGTTACACCTTAGTGGGGCCAGAGACCCAGTACTTC CASSYTLVGPETQYF
TRBJ2-3 NA TRBV4-1 few TGCGCCAGCAGCCGCCAGACCCGGGAAACAGATACGCAGTATTTT CASSRQTRETDTQYF
TRBJ1-2 NA TRBV19 few TGTGCCAGTACCGGCTATTATGGGCAGGAGGACTATGGCTACACCTTC CASTGYYGQEDYGYTF
TRBJ2-1 NA TRBV3-1 NA TGTGCCATCAGGCAAGATCGACGCGGGGTGAAGTTCTTC CAIRQDRRGVKFF
TRBJ2-3 NA TRBV5-1 many TGCGCCAGCAGCTTGTCAGGAAGATCTACGCAGTATTTT CASSLSGRSTQYF
TRBJ2-2 NA TRBV12-3/TRBV12-4 few TGTGCCAGCAGGGACAGTACCGGGGAGCTGTTTTTT CASRDSTGELFF
TRBJ2-1 TRBD1 TRBV14 once TGTGCCAGCAGTCCTCTTCCGGGACAGGGAGCAAGTGAGCAGTTCTTC CASSPLPGQGASEQFF
TRBJ2-3 TRBD2 TRBV20-1 NA TGCAGTGCCAGAACAGGGACTAGCTGGACAGATACGCAGTATTTT CSARTGTSWTDTQYF